A selection of T cell receptor beta chains follows, all from one sample in a study of cytomegalovirus exposure and HLA in healthy donors. Using immunoSEQ multiplex PCR, the repertoire was profiled, and TCRdb retains in-frame clones only, with some absent. The sample includes more than 130,000 clones, about 86% of them seen just once. Sequences were obtained from PBMCs. The receptors were sampled from a woman younger than 30 in good health and CMV-seropositive. The CDR3 runs from the conserved cysteine through the conserved F or W. A D gene is named only where the DNA matches it firmly. Clone size is not always given. Where it is, it says once, few, many or a class for expanded clones.

abundance: -
v_gene: TRBV28
d_gene: -
j_gene: TRBJ2-7
CDR3nt: TGTGCCAGCAGTTTACCCGGGACAACATACGAGCAGTACTTC
CDR3aa: CASSLPGTTYEQYF

abundance: -
v_gene: TRBV28
d_gene: -
j_gene: TRBJ2-1
CDR3nt: TGTGCCAGCATGGGCAGGGGAGATTATGAGCAGTTCTTC
CDR3aa: CASMGRGDYEQFF

abundance: -
v_gene: TRBV4-2
d_gene: -
j_gene: TRBJ2-2
CDR3nt: TGTGCCAGCAGCCAAGATCTCAGAGGCCTCGGGGAGCTGTTTTTT
CDR3aa: CASSQDLRGLGELFF

abundance: -
v_gene: TRBV21-1
d_gene: -
j_gene: TRBJ2-3
CDR3nt: TGTGCCAGCAGCACGTCTAGCGGGGGAGCCCGCACAGATACGCAGTATTTT
CDR3aa: CASSTSSGGARTDTQYF

abundance: -
v_gene: TRBV4-2
d_gene: TRBD2
j_gene: TRBJ2-1
CDR3nt: TGTGCCAGCAGCCAAGGGTTCGGGACTAGCCCCAAGGGGGATGAGCAGTTCTTC
CDR3aa: CASSQGFGTSPKGDEQFF

abundance: -
v_gene: TRBV7-8
d_gene: TRBD2
j_gene: TRBJ2-5
CDR3nt: TGTGCCAGCAGCTTAGCGTTTCGTAGCGGGGGCCCGCGGGAGACCCAGTACTTC
CDR3aa: CASSLAFRSGGPRETQYF

abundance: once
v_gene: TRBV11-2
d_gene: -
j_gene: TRBJ2-5
CDR3nt: TGTGCCAGCAGCGTAGTAGGGGCTGAGACCCAGTACTTC
CDR3aa: CASSVVGAETQYF

abundance: few
v_gene: TRBV7-9
d_gene: TRBD2
j_gene: TRBJ2-7
CDR3nt: TGTGCCAGCAGCTCGACGGGACTAGCGGGGCGGGAGCAGTACTTC
CDR3aa: CASSSTGLAGREQYF

abundance: -
v_gene: TRBV19
d_gene: TRBD1
j_gene: TRBJ1-2
CDR3nt: TGTGCCAGTAGCCGGGACAGGGGTTACTATGGCTACACCTTC
CDR3aa: CASSRDRGYYGYTF

abundance: -
v_gene: TRBV9
d_gene: TRBD1
j_gene: TRBJ1-1
CDR3nt: TGTGCCAGCAGCGGGAGACAGGGGAAAGGGAACACTGAAGCTTTCTTT
CDR3aa: CASSGRQGKGNTEAFF

abundance: -
v_gene: TRBV30
d_gene: TRBD2
j_gene: TRBJ2-2
CDR3nt: TGTGCCTGCCCGGGACTAGCGGGAAACACCGGGGAGCTGTTTTTT
CDR3aa: CACPGLAGNTGELFF

abundance: -
v_gene: TRBV19
d_gene: TRBD2
j_gene: TRBJ2-1
CDR3nt: TGTGCCAGTAGCCTTAGCGGGGGGTTCTACAATGAGCAGTTCTTC
CDR3aa: CASSLSGGFYNEQFF

abundance: -
v_gene: TRBV30
d_gene: TRBD2
j_gene: TRBJ2-3
CDR3nt: TGTGCCTGGATCCGGTTTGGAGCGGGAGGTGCAGATACGCAGTATTTT
CDR3aa: CAWIRFGAGGADTQYF

abundance: -
v_gene: TRBV5-1
d_gene: TRBD1
j_gene: TRBJ1-2
CDR3nt: TGCGCCAGCAGAGTCACTACAGGGGTCTACGGCTACACCTTC
CDR3aa: CASRVTTGVYGYTF

abundance: once
v_gene: TRBV7-9
d_gene: TRBD2
j_gene: TRBJ2-1
CDR3nt: TGTGCCAGCAGCTTAACTTTCGGACTAGCGGGTAACGATGAGCAGTTCTTC
CDR3aa: CASSLTFGLAGNDEQFF

abundance: -
v_gene: TRBV27
d_gene: -
j_gene: TRBJ1-6
CDR3nt: TGTGCCAGCAGTCGAGACCACAGGGTTGTTAGGTCACCCCTCCACTTT
CDR3aa: CASSRDHRVVRSPLHF

abundance: -
v_gene: TRBV4-3
d_gene: -
j_gene: TRBJ1-5
CDR3nt: TGCGCCAGCAGCCAAGATTTGACTCGAACTGAACAGCCCCAGCATTTT
CDR3aa: CASSQDLTRTEQPQHF

abundance: -
v_gene: TRBV19
d_gene: -
j_gene: TRBJ1-2
CDR3nt: TGTGCCAGTAGCAGGGGTCCAAACTATGGCTACACCTTC
CDR3aa: CASSRGPNYGYTF

abundance: -
v_gene: TRBV6-5
d_gene: TRBD2
j_gene: TRBJ2-3
CDR3nt: TGTGCCACTCGGATAGCGGGGCGAACTTCAGATACGCAGTATTTT
CDR3aa: CATRIAGRTSDTQYF

abundance: -
v_gene: TRBV27
d_gene: TRBD2
j_gene: TRBJ2-1
CDR3nt: TGTGCCAGCAGTTTAGCCGGGACTAGCCGCCAACGGCCCTACAATGAGCAGTTCTTC
CDR3aa: CASSLAGTSRQRPYNEQFF

abundance: -
v_gene: TRBV5-1
d_gene: -
j_gene: TRBJ2-7
CDR3nt: TGCGCCAGCAGCTTGGATATCGGGATCTTTGGTCCCGAGCAGTACTTC
CDR3aa: CASSLDIGIFGPEQYF